Detailed here is one TCR beta chain. Only in-frame clones appear in the TCRdb table, and some are missing; sequencing was by immunoSEQ multiplex PCR. The data show some 33,000 clones, about 70% seen once. Patients with chemo-refractory metastatic non-small-cell lung cancer received focal radiation plus CTLA-4 blockade with ipilimumab. This sample stems from a study of radiotherapy plus CTLA-4 blockade in lung cancer. About the research overall: Among enrolled patients, over 15% responded and less than 40% achieved disease control.

Here the sequenced sample was peripheral blood, taken from a patient treated with radiotherapy plus ipilimumab. The clonotype comes from a human donor with non-small cell lung cancer whose response to radiotherapy plus ipilimumab could not be evaluated.

The CDR3 loop reads CASGRANEQYF. In DNA form, the CDR3 reads TGTGCCTCCGGGAGAGCAAACGAGCAGTACTTC. The chain has TRBV30 and TRBJ2-7; D is possibly TRBD2 (6 bases). The V gene's germline CDR1 is GTSNPN and CDR2 SVGIG (reference sequence). There are 11 residues in the CDR3. V lost 7 bases to trimming and J lost 5 bases, with 12 bases between them.